Below are 17 T cell receptor beta chains sequenced from a single sample in a study of vaccination and CD4 T cells after COVID-19. Antigen specificity for these receptors is unknown. Documented treatment: roughly 10-day PBMC culture with coronavirus spike peptide pools or control peptides (ViraFEST assay). CD4+ T cells that had been cultured provided DNA sequenced with the Oncomine TCR Beta short-read assay. Via MiXCR, TCRdb re-called the PCR reads, giving one row per CDR3 protein. The sample gives 13,000 to 15,000 distinct CDR3 sequences, about half of which show up once; over 9.5% is in the top ten. Sequences were obtained from CD4+ T cells from blood, cultured in vitro. The receptors were sampled from a human donor who had recovered from COVID-19.

A single count supports this clonotype. V usage is TRBV2 and J usage is TRBJ2-5; 10 nucleotides agree with TRBD1. With V trimmed by 8 bases and J by 5 bases, 14 bases remained unmatched. The CDR3 sequence is 16 residues long. In germline, CDR1 is SNHLY, CDR2 FYNNEI. The CDR3 is CASRRETGGIGETQYF. The CDR3 DNA reads TGTGCCAGCCGGAGGGAGACAGGGGGCATCGGGGAGACCCAGTACTTC.

The V gene is TRBV15, the J gene TRBJ2-7; perhaps TRBD2 as D (6 bases). The CDR3 has 16 residues. The V end lost 2 bases, the J end lost 2 bases, and 16 bases lay between the germline ends. Germline V gene data show CDR1 as LNHNV and CDR2 as YYDKDF (reference sequence). CDR3 sequence: CATSRWETGEPYEQYF. CDR3 bases: TGTGCCACCAGCAGATGGGAGACGGGAGAACCCTACGAGCAGTACTTC.

J is TRBJ2-7 and V is TRBV7-9; 11 bases map to TRBD2. V gave up 2 bases and J gave up 6 bases; unmatched junction bases: 6. The germline CDR1 and CDR2 sequences are SEHNR and FQNEAQ (reference sequence). The length of the CDR3 is 15 residues. CDR3 in amino acids: CASSLRTSGPAEQYF. CDR3 sequence (DNA): TGTGCCAGCAGCTTACGGACTAGCGGGCCGGCCGAGCAGTACTTC.

V usage is TRBV24-1 and J usage is TRBJ2-3; possibly TRBD1 or TRBD2 for D (5 bases each). The germline CDR1 and CDR2 sequences are KGHDR and SFDVKD. The CDR3 consists of 15 residues. V was clipped by 6 bases and J by 0 bases, with 12 bases between them. The CDR3: CATSFGTESTDTQYF. CDR3 in DNA: TGTGCCACCAGTTTCGGGACGGAGAGCACAGATACGCAGTATTTT.

DNA of the CDR3: TGTGCCAGCAGTCACCTCCCCTGGACTGAGGGGGTAGGCAATCAGCCCCAGCATTTT. This encodes CASSHLPWTEGVGNQPQHF. V gene TRBV6-1 combines with J gene TRBJ1-5, with D possibly matching TRBD1 (6 bases). The CDR3 runs to 19 residues. Germline V gives CDR1 MNHNS, CDR2 SASEGT. Trimming cost V 5 bases and J 2 bases, with 25 bases left between them.

The chain combines TRBV3-1 with TRBJ1-6; TRBD1 matches 9 bases. Germline assignment: CDR1 LGHDT and CDR2 YNNKEL (reference sequence). V shed 1 base, J shed 10 bases, and the junction held 8 bases outside the gene matches. The CDR3 extends over 16 amino acids. This CDR3 is CASSQGVQGAGSPLHF. For the CDR3, the DNA is TGTGCCAGCAGCCAAGGAGTACAGGGGGCCGGATCACCCCTCCACTTT.

This chain joins TRBV6-1 and TRBJ2-4; D is perhaps TRBD2 (6 bases). The CDR3 spans 13 residues. Germline CDR1 and CDR2: MNHNS and SASEGT. Trimming shortened V by 7 bases and J by 8 bases, and 15 bases separated the two germline ends. CDR3 in amino acids: CASNARGRDIQYF. The CDR3 DNA reads as TGTGCCAGCAACGCTCGGGGGAGAGACATTCAGTACTTC.

This chain uses TRBV2 with TRBJ2-1; 10 bases agree with TRBD2. Germline loops: CDR1 SNHLY, CDR2 FYNNEI. The CDR3 extends over 15 amino acids. V dropped 4 bases and J dropped 9; count of bases not matched to a gene: 9. CDR3 protein: CASSGLRAGGREQFF. The CDR3 coding sequence is TGTGCCAGCAGTGGGTTACGAGCGGGAGGGCGTGAGCAGTTCTTC. Looking up the rest from reference TRBV2 and TRBJ2-1 gives the full variable domain: EPEVTQTPSHQVTQMGQEVILRCVPISNHLYFYWYRQILGQKVEFLVSFYNNEISEKSEIFDDQFSVERPDGSNFTLKIRSTKLEDSAMYFCASSGLRAGGREQFFGPGTRLTVL.

This clonotype was observed a handful of times. The CDR3, as DNA: TGCAGTGCTGGGGGACAGGGAAGTCAGCCCCAGCATTTT. This encodes CSAGGQGSQPQHF. This chain connects TRBV20-1 to TRBJ1-5; 9 bases agree with TRBD1. The CDR3 length is 13 residues. Germline V gene data show CDR1 as DFQATT and CDR2 as SNEGSKA (reference sequence). The J segment lost 6 bases and the V segment lost 5 bases, leaving 5 bases of the junction unmatched.

A remark on this clonotype: This may arise from a read error, as a much more abundant clone is one base away. Likely a read error: the CDR3 ends without its conserved phenylalanine or tryptophan. The J gene is TRBJ1-2, the V gene TRBV2; TRBD1 agrees at 7 bases. The V segment lost 4 bases and the J segment 5 bases; nucleotides outside the gene matches: 4. Looked up from germline, CDR1 is SNHLY and CDR2 is FYNNEI. CDR3 size: 13 residues. The CDR3 region has the DNA TGTGCCAGCAGTGGTTCGGGACAGTATGGCTACACCCTC. This sequence encodes CASSGSGQYGYTL.

The V gene is TRBV11-3, the J gene TRBJ2-2; 7 bases match TRBD2. This CDR3 has 16 residues. V gave up 1 base and J gave up 1 base; unmatched junction bases: 3. CDR1 is SGHNT, CDR2 YENEEA, per germline. The CDR3 reads CASSLGLAENTGELFF. In DNA, the CDR3 is TGTGCCAGCAGCTTAGGTCTAGCGGAGAACACCGGGGAGCTGTTTTTT.

This clonotype has only a few counts. V usage is TRBV28 and J usage is TRBJ2-5; 8 nucleotides agree with TRBD2. This CDR3 has 18 residues. The V and J ends lost 2 bases and 4 bases, in that order; junction bases with no gene match: 15. Germline CDR1 and CDR2: MDHEN and SYDVKM. CDR3 loop: CASSLQRGTGSGTETQYF. The CDR3 DNA reads TGTGCCAGCAGTTTACAGCGGGGGACCGGATCGGGCACAGAGACCCAGTACTTC.

The rearrangement links TRBV7-2 to TRBJ2-7; D call uncertain. The CDR3 spans 14 residues. The germline gives CDR1 SGHTA, CDR2 FQGNSA. V lost 3 bases to trimming and J lost 6 bases, with 15 bases between them. In nucleotides, the CDR3 is TGTGCCAGCAGCTTTTTCCCCCAGTGGGGCGAGCAGTACTTC. Amino acid sequence: CASSFFPQWGEQYF.

The chain uses TRBV6-5 and TRBJ1-5; D is uncertain. The V and J ends lost 2 bases and 5 bases respectively, with 7 bases between them. The CDR3 loop spans 13 amino acids. Per germline, CDR1 MNHEY and CDR2 SVGAGI. The CDR3 loop reads CASSYRLYQPQHF. Written as DNA, the CDR3 is TGTGCCAGCAGTTACCGATTATATCAGCCCCAGCATTTT.

The J gene is TRBJ2-3, the V gene TRBV20-1; D perhaps matches TRBD2 (6 bases). Germline lookup yields CDR1 DFQATT and CDR2 SNEGSKA (reference sequence). V was clipped by 0 bases and J by 4 bases, with 11 bases between them. CDR3 size: 14 residues. The CDR3 region has the DNA TGCAGTGCTAGAGATCGGAGGGGCCCAGATACGCAGTATTTT. Its translation: CSARDRRGPDTQYF.

This clonotype was observed a few times. V gene TRBV20-1 combines with J gene TRBJ1-5; TRBD1 matches at 8 bases. The germline gives CDR1 DFQATT, CDR2 SNEGSKA (reference sequence). This CDR3 spans 12 amino acids. The CDR3 DNA reads TGCAGCCCTGGACAGGGAGATCAGCCCCAGCATTTT. It translates to CSPGQGDQPQHF.

This clonotype was recorded a few times. The V call is TRBV7-6, the J call TRBJ2-5; 7 bases match TRBD2. Germline values: CDR1 SGHVS, CDR2 FNYEAQ. The CDR3 consists of 16 residues. V trimming: 2 bases; J trimming: 5 bases; junction bases outside the gene matches: 11. The CDR3 sequence: CASSLNVGGRVETQYF. The CDR3 nucleotides are TGTGCCAGCAGCTTAAACGTGGGGGGGAGGGTGGAGACCCAGTACTTC.